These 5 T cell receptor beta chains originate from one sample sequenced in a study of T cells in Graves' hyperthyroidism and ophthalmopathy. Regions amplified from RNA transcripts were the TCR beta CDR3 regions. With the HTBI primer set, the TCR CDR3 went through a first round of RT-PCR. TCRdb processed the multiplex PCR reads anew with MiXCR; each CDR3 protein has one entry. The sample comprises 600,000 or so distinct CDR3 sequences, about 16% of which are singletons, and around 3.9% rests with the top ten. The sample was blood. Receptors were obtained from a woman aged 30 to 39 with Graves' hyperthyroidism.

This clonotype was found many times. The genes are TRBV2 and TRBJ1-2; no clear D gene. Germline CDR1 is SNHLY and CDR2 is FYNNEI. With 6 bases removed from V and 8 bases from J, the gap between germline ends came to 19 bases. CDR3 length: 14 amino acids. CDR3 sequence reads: CASRPDANLGGYTF. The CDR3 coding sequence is TGTGCCAGCAGACCCGACGCAAATTTGGGAGGCTACACCTTC.

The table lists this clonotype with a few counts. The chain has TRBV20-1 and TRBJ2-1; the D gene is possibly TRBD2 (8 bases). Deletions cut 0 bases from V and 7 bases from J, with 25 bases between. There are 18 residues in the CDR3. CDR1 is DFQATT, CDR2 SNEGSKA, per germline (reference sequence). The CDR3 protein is CSARDPTRTSRRGNEQFF. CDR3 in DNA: TGCAGTGCTAGAGACCCCACCAGGACTAGCCGCAGGGGGAATGAGCAGTTCTTC.

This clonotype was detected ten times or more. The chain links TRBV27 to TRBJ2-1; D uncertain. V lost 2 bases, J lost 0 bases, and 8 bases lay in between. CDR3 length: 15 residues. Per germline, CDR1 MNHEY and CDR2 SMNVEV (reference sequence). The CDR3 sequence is CASSLTLLSYNEQFF. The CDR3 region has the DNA TGTGCCAGCAGTTTAACACTTCTCTCCTACAATGAGCAGTTCTTC.

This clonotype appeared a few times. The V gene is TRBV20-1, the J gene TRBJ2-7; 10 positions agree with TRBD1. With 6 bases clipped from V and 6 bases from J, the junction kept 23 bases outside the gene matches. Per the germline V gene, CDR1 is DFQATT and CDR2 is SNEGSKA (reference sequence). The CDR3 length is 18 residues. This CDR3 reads CSADRQGAQGRESGEQYF. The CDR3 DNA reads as TGCAGTGCGGACCGACAGGGGGCGCAGGGTCGGGAGTCGGGCGAGCAGTACTTC.

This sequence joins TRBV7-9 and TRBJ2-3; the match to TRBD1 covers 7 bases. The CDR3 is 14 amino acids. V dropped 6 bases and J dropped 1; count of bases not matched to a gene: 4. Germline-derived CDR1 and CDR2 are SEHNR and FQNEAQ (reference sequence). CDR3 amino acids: CASSYDRGTDTQYF. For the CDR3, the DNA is TGTGCCAGCAGTTATGACAGGGGCACAGATACGCAGTATTTT. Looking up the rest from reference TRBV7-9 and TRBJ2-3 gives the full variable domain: DTGVSQNPRHKITKRGQNVTFRCDPISEHNRLYWYRQTLGQGPEFLTYFQNEAQLEKSRLLSDRFSAERPKGSFSTLEIQRTEQGDSAMYLCASSYDRGTDTQYFGPGTRLTVL.